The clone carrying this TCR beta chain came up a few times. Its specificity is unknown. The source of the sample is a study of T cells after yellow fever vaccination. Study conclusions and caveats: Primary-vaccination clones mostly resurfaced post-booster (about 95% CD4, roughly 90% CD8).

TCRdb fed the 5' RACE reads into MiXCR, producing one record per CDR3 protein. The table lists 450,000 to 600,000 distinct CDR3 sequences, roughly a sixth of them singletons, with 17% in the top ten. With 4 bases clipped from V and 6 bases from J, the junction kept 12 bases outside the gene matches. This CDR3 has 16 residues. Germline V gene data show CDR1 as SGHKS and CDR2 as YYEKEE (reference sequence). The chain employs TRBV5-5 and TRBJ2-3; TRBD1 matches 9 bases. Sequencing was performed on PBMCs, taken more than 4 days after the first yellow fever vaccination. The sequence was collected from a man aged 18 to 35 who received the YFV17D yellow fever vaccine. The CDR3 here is CASSSGIGQGTDTQYF. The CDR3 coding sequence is TGTGCCAGCAGCAGTGGTATTGGACAGGGGACCGATACGCAGTATTTT. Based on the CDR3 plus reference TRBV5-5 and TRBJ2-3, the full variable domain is DAGVTQSPTHLIKTRGQQVTLRCSPISGHKSVSWYQQVLGQGPQFIFQYYEKEERGRGNFPDRFSARQFPNYSSELNVNALLLGDSALYLCASSSGIGQGTDTQYFGPGTRLTVL.